Below are 23 T cell receptor beta chains sequenced from a single sample in a study of glioma-infiltrating T cells after dendritic cell vaccination. Some clones are missing from TCRdb's copy, which holds only in-frame ones; the method was immunoSEQ multiplex PCR. The sample lists 100,000 or so clones; 86% were seen once. The sequencing here drew on blood, taken before dendritic cell vaccination. All receptors derive from a human donor with glioblastoma.

The genes are TRBV15 and TRBJ2-7; tentatively, D is TRBD2 (5 bases). CDR1 and CDR2 (germline): LNHNV, YYDKDF (reference sequence). V was cut by 3 bases and J by 1 base, with 7 bases left in between. This CDR3 region has 13 residues. CDR3 DNA: TGTGCCACCAGCAGGAGGGAGTCCTACGAGCAGTACTTC. It translates to CATSRRESYEQYF.

The CDR3 DNA reads TGTGCCAGCAAAAAGGGGCTCGCTGAAGCTTTCTTT. It yields the protein CASKKGLAEAFF. This rearrangement joins TRBV6-1 to TRBJ1-1; tentative D call: TRBD1 (5 bases). V lost 7 bases, J lost 6 bases, and 12 bases lay in between. CDR1 and CDR2 (germline): MNHNS, SASEGT. This CDR3 comprises 12 residues.

The V gene is TRBV18, the J gene TRBJ2-2; 8 bases align to TRBD1. The CDR3 runs 16 residues. V lost 6 bases and J lost 1; bases outside the gene matches: 7. In germline, CDR1 is KGHSH, CDR2 LQKENI. CDR3 nucleotide sequence: TGTGCCAGCTCCCAGACAGGGGTTGTGAACACCGGGGAGCTGTTTTTT. It translates to CASSQTGVVNTGELFF.

The chain employs TRBV14 and TRBJ2-7; D unresolved. The V end lost 1 base, the J end lost 4 bases, and 11 bases lay between the germline ends. Per germline, CDR1 SGHDN and CDR2 FVKESK. The CDR3 length is 14 residues. The chain's CDR3 is CASSQAVSNYEQYF. Written as DNA, the CDR3 is TGTGCCAGCAGCCAAGCGGTATCAAATTACGAGCAGTACTTC.

The chain is built from TRBV15 and TRBJ2-3; D might be TRBD2 (6 bases). Germline V gene data show CDR1 as LNHNV and CDR2 as YYDKDF (reference sequence). The CDR3 contains 15 residues. The germline V and J ends were trimmed by 1 base and 6 bases, with 14 bases remaining between them. For the CDR3, the DNA is TGTGCCACCAGCAGAGGGACGGGAGTGGGGGATACGCAGTATTTT. The encoded protein is CATSRGTGVGDTQYF.

The rearrangement joins TRBV30 to TRBJ1-2; D is undetermined. CDR1 is GTSNPN and CDR2 is SVGIG in the germline V gene (reference sequence). Trimming left V 1 base short and J 4 bases short, with 7 bases between. The CDR3 runs to 12 residues. CDR3 nucleotide sequence: TGTGCCTGGAGTGGCGGAACCTATGGCTACACCTTC. This encodes CAWSGGTYGYTF.

The chain recombines TRBV6-5 with TRBJ1-4, with D tentatively TRBD1 (6 bases). The germline V gene encodes CDR1 MNHEY and CDR2 SVGAGI. Trimming removed 5 bases at V and 7 bases at J, with 14 bases between. This CDR3 region has 14 residues. The CDR3 DNA reads as TGTGCCAGCAGTGCGCGGGGGGCGGGTGAAAAACTGTTTTTT. Translating gives CASSARGAGEKLFF.

This sequence joins TRBV7-2 and TRBJ2-7; 8 bases align to TRBD1. CDR3 length: 13 amino acids. Germline CDR1 is SGHTA and CDR2 is FQGNSA. V lost 6 bases, J lost 3 bases, and 4 bases stayed unmatched. CDR3 DNA: TGTGCCAGCAGTGTGGACAGGGACTACGAGCAGTACTTC. Protein sequence: CASSVDRDYEQYF.

The V call is TRBV27, the J call TRBJ1-5, with 8 bases matching TRBD1. The CDR3 covers 14 residues. The V segment lost 3 bases and the J segment 4 bases; nucleotides outside the gene matches: 2. Germline V gives CDR1 MNHEY, CDR2 SMNVEV (reference sequence). The CDR3 loop is CASSFRQGNQPQHF. CDR3 sequence (DNA): TGTGCCAGCAGTTTTAGACAGGGGAATCAGCCCCAGCATTTT.

This chain links TRBV28 with TRBJ2-7; perhaps TRBD2 as D (5 bases). Between the trimmed V and J ends, which lost 6 bases and 4 bases, there was a span of 13 bases. This CDR3 region has 13 residues. CDR1 is MDHEN and CDR2 is SYDVKM in the germline V gene. CDR3 region: CASRTGNPYEQYF. The CDR3 DNA follows: TGTGCCAGCAGGACCGGGAACCCATACGAGCAGTACTTC.

CDR3: CASSGQGNYYGYTF. The CDR3, as DNA: TGTGCCAGCAGTGGACAGGGGAACTACTATGGCTACACCTTC. This chain uses TRBV2 with TRBJ1-2; 8 positions match TRBD1. Germline V gene data show CDR1 as SNHLY and CDR2 as FYNNEI. CDR3 size: 14 residues. V was clipped by 4 bases and J by 3 bases; unmatched bases: 4.

The rearrangement uses TRBV4-1 and TRBJ1-1; 7 positions match TRBD1. With 5 bases clipped from V and 5 bases from J, the junction kept 8 bases outside the gene matches. The CDR3 has 14 amino acids. Germline loops: CDR1 MGHRA, CDR2 YSYEKL. CDR3 protein: CASSAQQGWTEAFF. The CDR3 coding sequence is TGCGCCAGCAGCGCTCAACAGGGGTGGACTGAAGCTTTCTTT.

The chain is built from TRBV11-1 and TRBJ1-1, with D maybe TRBD1 (5 bases). Germline CDR1 SGHAT, CDR2 FQDESV (reference sequence). This CDR3 has 15 residues. V lost 4 bases, J lost 1 base, and 13 bases lay in between. The CDR3 coding sequence is TGTGCCAGCAGCTCAGGGTGGTTGGGGAACACTGAAGCTTTCTTT. Protein product: CASSSGWLGNTEAFF.

The chain recombines TRBV5-1 with TRBJ2-2; 7 nucleotides agree with TRBD2. CDR1 and CDR2 from the germline V gene are SGHRS and YFSETQ. V lost 3 bases, J lost 2 bases, and 13 bases stayed unmatched. The CDR3 spans 18 residues. The CDR3 reads CASSSLHSSGPNTGELFF. In DNA form, the CDR3 reads TGCGCCAGCAGCTCCCTTCATTCTAGCGGTCCCAACACCGGGGAGCTGTTTTTT.

The chain couples TRBV12-5 to TRBJ1-2; maybe TRBD1 (6 bases). The germline V gene has CDR1 LGHNT and CDR2 FRNRAP. This CDR3 contains 13 residues. V lost 7 bases and J lost 4, with 13 bases in between. CDR3 protein: CASATGTSYGYTF. CDR3 coding DNA: TGTGCTAGTGCAACAGGGACGAGCTATGGCTACACCTTC.

This chain links TRBV6-1 with TRBJ1-5; tentatively, D is TRBD1 (6 bases). V dropped 7 bases and J dropped 1 base, with 14 bases sitting between them. CDR3 length equals 15 residues. The germline CDR1 and CDR2 sequences are MNHNS and SASEGT. CDR3 loop: CASTVATGSNQPQHF. CDR3 nucleotides: TGTGCCAGCACCGTAGCCACAGGGAGCAATCAGCCCCAGCATTTT.

The chain links TRBV27 to TRBJ1-6; D gene unclear. The V gene lost 4 bases and the J gene lost 11 bases, with 12 bases spanning the gap. CDR3 length equals 13 residues. Germline V gene sequence: CDR1 MNHEY, CDR2 SMNVEV (reference sequence). CDR3 sequence (DNA): TGTGCCAGCAGTTCATATAGATCCCCACCCCTCCACTTT. Translated: CASSSYRSPPLHF.

The chain combines TRBV18 with TRBJ2-7; 7 positions agree with TRBD1. This CDR3 has 15 amino acids. Per germline, CDR1 KGHSH and CDR2 LQKENI. V lost 4 bases to trimming and J lost 0 bases; unmatched junction nucleotides: 6. CDR3 sequence: CASSRDSFISYEQYF. CDR3 sequence (DNA): TGTGCCAGCTCACGGGACAGCTTCATCTCCTACGAGCAGTACTTC.

This clone was found once. The CDR3 loop reads CASTGRTGSFYGYTF. In DNA, the CDR3 is TGTGCCAGCACCGGACGGACAGGGAGCTTCTATGGCTACACCTTC. The rearrangement uses TRBV6-1 and TRBJ1-2; 8 bases match TRBD1. The junction had 11 bases not matched to a gene; V was cut back by 7 bases and J by 4 bases. The CDR3 length is 15 residues. Per germline, CDR1 MNHNS and CDR2 SASEGT.

The CDR3 nucleotides are TGTGCCAGTAGTACTCTCGACAGGGGATACTCCTACGAGCAGTACTTC. It yields the protein CASSTLDRGYSYEQYF. V usage is TRBV19 and J usage is TRBJ2-7; 8 bases map to TRBD1. The CDR3 totals 16 residues. Germline CDR1 LNHDA, CDR2 SQIVND (reference sequence). With 4 bases clipped from V and 0 bases from J, the junction kept 8 bases outside the gene matches.

This chain joins TRBV15 and TRBJ2-1, with TRBD2 as a possible D gene (5 bases). V dropped 3 bases and J dropped 7 bases, with 19 bases sitting between them. The CDR3 is made up of 16 amino acids. Germline V lookup: CDR1 LNHNV, CDR2 YYDKDF (reference sequence). The CDR3 protein is CATSSPRRLAGNEQFF. CDR3 sequence (DNA): TGTGCCACCAGCAGCCCCCGGAGGCTAGCTGGGAATGAGCAGTTCTTC.

The rearrangement joins TRBV5-1 to TRBJ1-5, with D maybe TRBD1 (6 bases). The V end lost 6 bases, the J end lost 1 base, and 23 bases lay between the germline ends. The CDR3 runs 18 residues. Germline loops: CDR1 SGHRS, CDR2 YFSETQ. The CDR3: CASTPRGGVCESNQPQHF. CDR3 DNA sequence: TGCGCCAGCACCCCGAGGGGGGGCGTTTGTGAAAGCAATCAGCCCCAGCATTTT.

This chain joins TRBV7-8 and TRBJ2-1, with TRBD1 as a possible D gene (6 bases). Germline loops: CDR1 SGHVS, CDR2 FQNEAQ. V was cut by 7 bases and J by 8 bases, with 21 bases left in between. This CDR3 has 15 residues. The CDR3 nucleotides read TGTGCCAGCACCCCTCGGGACAAACGGCCGGATGAGCAGTTCTTC. Encoded protein: CASTPRDKRPDEQFF.